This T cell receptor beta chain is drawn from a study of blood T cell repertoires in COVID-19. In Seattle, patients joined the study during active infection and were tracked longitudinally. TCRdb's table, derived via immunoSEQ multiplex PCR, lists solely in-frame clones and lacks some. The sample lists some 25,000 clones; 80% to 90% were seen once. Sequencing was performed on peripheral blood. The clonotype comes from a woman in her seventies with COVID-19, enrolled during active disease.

CDR3 sequence (DNA): TGTGCCAGCAATGGGAGGGGGACTGAAGCTTTCTTT. This sequence encodes CASNGRGTEAFF. The genes are TRBV25-1 and TRBJ1-1, with TRBD1 as a possible D gene (6 bases). V lost 7 bases and J lost 5, with 11 bases in between. Germline V CDR1 and CDR2: MGHDK, SYGVNS. The CDR3 loop spans 12 amino acids.